This entry features one T cell receptor beta chain sequence. Its cognate antigen has yet to be identified. Per-base quality was not reported, and no clone a single base away is much larger than it. The trial excluded patients who had a history of autoimmune disease or who were on systemic immunosuppression. In every dose cohort, peripheral blood was drawn for TCR sequencing at baseline, cycle 4 day 1, and cycle 7 day 1. Samples were obtained from an open-label, multicenter, first-in-human phase I dose-escalation trial of ivuxolimab. Adults with locally advanced or metastatic head and neck squamous cell, hepatocellular, melanoma or renal cell carcinoma were enrolled in the trial. CD4+ and CD8+ T cells were sorted separately from peripheral blood before TCR sequencing. Genomic DNA was isolated from the sorted cells so that the TCRbeta CDR3 region could be sequenced. The immunoSEQ Assay was used to sequence the TCRbeta CDR3 regions. This immuneACCESS table, as held by TCRdb, lists in-frame sequences with V and J called but not all clones. Of the missing ones, under half trace to an unresolved V gene in checked studies; the others have no known cause. The sample table lists 70,000 or so clones, 87% of them with a count of one. The top ten clonotypes cover roughly 2.7% of the sample.

Based on the germline V gene (reference sequence), the CDR1 and CDR2 sequences are GTSNPN and SVGIG. V and J lose 4 bases and 3 bases, and a span of 16 bases separates them. The CDR3, cysteine through phenylalanine, is 16 amino acids long. The DNA shown is the 48-base CDR3, in frame from base 1. This specimen comes from a study of OX40 agonist ivuxolimab in advanced cancers. About the investigation overall: Ivuxolimab was a fully human IgG2 agonistic monoclonal antibody targeting the costimulatory receptor OX40 (CD134). Intravenous ivuxolimab was administered to patients every 2 weeks at six dose levels: 0.01, 0.1, 0.3, 1.5, 3 and 10 mg/kg. Of the approximately 50 dose-escalation patients, hepatocellular carcinoma was present in approximately 20, melanoma in about 15, renal cell carcinoma in 9 and head and neck cancer in 9. A male proportion of roughly 80% and a mean age of approximately 55 years, ranging from roughly 23 to 80, were recorded for the dose-escalation cohort. Prior anti-PD-1, anti-PD-L1 or anti-CTLA-4 therapy was permitted, and approximately 40% of dose-escalation patients had received checkpoint inhibitors. Partial responses were achieved by three dose-escalation patients, of whom one had hepatocellular carcinoma and two had cutaneous melanoma. The point of sequencing TCRbeta in the periphery was to test whether ivuxolimab changed TCR sequence diversity and drove clonal T-cell expansion. The paper covers the monotherapy dose-escalation part of the phase I ivuxolimab trial, which included N = 52 patients. General conclusions and limits of the study: Low levels of normalized T-cell clonal expansion were also seen in some patients who did not respond. At doses of 0.1 to 3.0 mg/kg, clonal expansion of both CD4+ and CD8+ blood T cells was observed from baseline to week 6. In the 0.1-3.0 mg/kg groups, partial responders had among the lowest normalized peripheral clonal expansion, particularly in CD8+ T cells. On average, CD8+ T cells showed more expanded clones than CD4+ T cells after ivuxolimab. The antigen specificity of the clonally expanded peripheral T cells was not determined.

The source material was CD4+ or CD8+ T cells sorted from blood, sampled in a trial of the OX40 agonist ivuxolimab. The sequence was collected from an adult with an advanced solid tumor such as melanoma, head and neck, liver or kidney cancer. The chain is encoded by TRBV30 joined to TRBJ1-6; TRBD1 is a weak D gene call, 5 bases matching. The CDR3: CAWNIAGFSYNSPLHF. In nucleotides, the sequence is TGTGCCTGGAACATAGCAGGGTTTAGCTATAATTCACCCCTCCACTTT.